Listed below are T cell receptor beta chains from one sample, sequenced in a study of Ad26.COV2.S vaccination and SARS-CoV-2 variants. The table came from immunoSEQ multiplex PCR; TCRdb's copy has only in-frame clones and leaves some out. Found here are hundreds of thousands of clones, roughly 84% of them singletons; the top ten hold around 3.6%. This specimen was peripheral blood, taken in a trial of Ad26.COV2.S vaccine versus placebo. Every receptor here comes from a person between 18 and 60 years old who received the Ad26.COV2.S COVID-19 vaccine or a placebo. Both conserved end residues are part of each CDR3. The D gene is left open where the match is weak. Some rows have no size entry. The others give once, few or many, or a class for an expanded clone.

13	.	.	TRBJ2-3	TRBV7-7	CASSLGLTDTQYF	TGTGCTAGCAGCTTGGGCCTCACAGATACGCAGTATTTT
11	.	.	TRBJ2-7	TRBV5-7	CASSLAYEQYF	TGTGCCAGCAGCTTGGCCTACGAGCAGTACTTC
15	TRBD1	once	TRBJ2-7	TRBV5-1	CASSLTDRGPPEQYF	TGCGCCAGCAGCTTGACCGACAGGGGGCCCCCCGAGCAGTACTTC
14	.	once	TRBJ1-2	TRBV11-2	CASSLETGWYGYTF	TGTGCCAGCAGCTTAGAGACAGGATGGTATGGCTACACCTTC
14	.	.	TRBJ1-1	TRBV4-1	CASSQTLAYTEAFF	TGCGCCAGCAGCCAAACCTTGGCGTACACTGAAGCTTTCTTT
15	TRBD1	.	TRBJ2-2	TRBV5-1	CASSSTTGGVGELFF	TGCGCCAGCAGCTCCACGACAGGGGGCGTCGGGGAGCTGTTTTTT
14	.	.	TRBJ2-7	TRBV4-1	CASSPGRGPYEQYF	TGCGCCAGCAGCCCCGGACGAGGACCCTACGAGCAGTACTTC
14	.	.	TRBJ1-4	TRBV4-2	CASSSEASNEKLFF	TGTGCCAGCAGCTCGGAGGCTTCTAATGAAAAACTGTTTTTT
14	.	few	TRBJ1-6	TRBV7-2	CASSLEPGDSPLHF	TGTGCCAGCAGCTTAGAACCAGGAGATTCACCCCTCCACTTT
18	.	.	TRBJ2-7	TRBV18	CASSRLQTPGRPSYEQYF	TGTGCCAGCTCACGTCTTCAGACCCCGGGACGTCCCTCCTACGAGCAGTACTTC